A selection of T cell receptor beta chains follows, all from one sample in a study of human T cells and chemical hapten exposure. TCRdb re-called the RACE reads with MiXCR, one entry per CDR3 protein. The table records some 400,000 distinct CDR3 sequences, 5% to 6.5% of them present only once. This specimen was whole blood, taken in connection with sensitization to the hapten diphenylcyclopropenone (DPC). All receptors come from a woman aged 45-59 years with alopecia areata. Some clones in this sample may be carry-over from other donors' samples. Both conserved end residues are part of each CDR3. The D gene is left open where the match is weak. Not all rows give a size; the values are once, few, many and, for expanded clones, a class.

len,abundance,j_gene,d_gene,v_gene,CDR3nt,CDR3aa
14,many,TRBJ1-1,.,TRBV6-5,TGTGCCAGCAGTTACGACAGCACAAGGACTGAAGCTTTCTTT,CASSYDSTRTEAFF
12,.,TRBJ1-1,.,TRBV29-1,TGCAGCGTTATCGAGGAGAACACTGAAGCTTTCTTT,CSVIEENTEAFF
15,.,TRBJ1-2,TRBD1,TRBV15,TGTGCCACCAGCGCGAGTGGGACAGGGGGCTATGGCTACACCTTC,CATSASGTGGYGYTF
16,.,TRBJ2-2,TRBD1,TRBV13,TGTGCCAGCAGAGGGACAGGGGGTTCGATGACCGGGGAGCTGTTTTTT,CASRGTGGSMTGELFF
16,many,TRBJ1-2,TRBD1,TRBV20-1,TGCAGTGCTAGAGAGATCCCATGGACAGGGCTCTATGGCTACACCTTC,CSAREIPWTGLYGYTF
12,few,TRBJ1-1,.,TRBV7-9,TGTGCCAGCAGCCAGACGACATCTGAAGCTTTCTTT,CASSQTTSEAFF
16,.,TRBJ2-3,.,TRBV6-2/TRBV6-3,TGTGCCAGCAGTTACTTACCAGGGGAGGGACCAGATACGCAGTATTTT,CASSYLPGEGPDTQYF
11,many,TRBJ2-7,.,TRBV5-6,TGTGCCAGCAGCACTGGAGTCTACACTAAGTTC,CASSTGVYTKF
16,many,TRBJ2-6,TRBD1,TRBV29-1,TGCAGCGCATCCGGGACAGGGGGCTCTGGGGCCAACGTCCTGACTTTC,CSASGTGGSGANVLTF
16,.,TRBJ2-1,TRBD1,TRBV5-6,TGTGCCAGCAGCTCCCTCCAACAGGGGGCTCAGAATGAGCAGTTCTTC,CASSSLQQGAQNEQFF
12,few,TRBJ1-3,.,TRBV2,TGTGCCAGCAGGACGACCCGAAACACCATATATTTT,CASRTTRNTIYF
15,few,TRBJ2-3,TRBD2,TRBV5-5,TGTGCCAGCAGCCCTGGGACTAGCGGGACTTATACGCAGTATTTT,CASSPGTSGTYTQYF
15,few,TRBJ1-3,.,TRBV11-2,TGTGCCAGCAGCTTAGGGTCCGTCTCTGGAAACACCATATATTTT,CASSLGSVSGNTIYF
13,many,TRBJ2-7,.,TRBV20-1,TGCAGTGTGCTAAGACGGGGGCGGTTAGAGCAGTACTTC,CSVLRRGRLEQYF
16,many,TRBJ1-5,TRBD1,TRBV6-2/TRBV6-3,TGTGCCAGCATGCTCCCAGGCCGGGACAGAGGACAGCCCCAGCATTTT,CASMLPGRDRGQPQHF
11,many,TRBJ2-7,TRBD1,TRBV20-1,TGCAGTGCGTGGGACAGCTACGAGCAGTACTTC,CSAWDSYEQYF
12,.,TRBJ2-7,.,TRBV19,TGTGCCAGTAGTATAAAGGGTCGCGAGCAGTACTTC,CASSIKGREQYF
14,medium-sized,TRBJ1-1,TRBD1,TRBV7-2,TGTGCCAGCAGCCTTCAGGGGGCAAGAACTGAAGCTTTCTTT,CASSLQGARTEAFF
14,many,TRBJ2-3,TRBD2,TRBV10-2,TGCGCCAGCACGCGGGAGAGGGGCACAGATACGCAGTATTTT,CASTRERGTDTQYF
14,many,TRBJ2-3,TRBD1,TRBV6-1,TGTGCCAGCAGTGAAGGGACAGGGAGAGATACGCAGTATTTT,CASSEGTGRDTQYF